This T cell receptor (beta chain) was retrieved from a study of T cells in pancreatic ductal adenocarcinoma. Study-level findings and limits: Mean clonality was about 0.12 in tumors and roughly 0.066 in blood, not significantly different. Tumors hold more CD45RO+ effector T cells, which may bias toward lower diversity. Unique clonotypes were around 8-fold more numerous in blood than in tumor. Results skew toward the minority of patients with early-stage disease.

The germline V gene encodes CDR1 LGHNA and CDR2 YNFKEQ. V lost 3 bases, J lost 1 base, and 3 bases stayed unmatched. The length of the CDR3 is 16 residues. Comments on this clone: The antigen is undetermined.

No neoadjuvant therapy was given to the selected pancreatic ductal adenocarcinoma patients before their surgery. TCRdb's copy holds only in-frame clones and misses some; the assay was immunoSEQ multiplex PCR. The table records roughly 20,000 clones, about nine tenths of them present only once. The sequenced material came from PBMCs. V and J are TRBV4-2 and TRBJ1-3; TRBD1 matches 10 bases. The sequence came from a human donor with pancreatic ductal adenocarcinoma. The CDR3 coding sequence is TGTGCCAGCAGCCATGAGGACAGGGGGTCTGGAAACACCATATATTTT. The encoded protein is CASSHEDRGSGNTIYF.